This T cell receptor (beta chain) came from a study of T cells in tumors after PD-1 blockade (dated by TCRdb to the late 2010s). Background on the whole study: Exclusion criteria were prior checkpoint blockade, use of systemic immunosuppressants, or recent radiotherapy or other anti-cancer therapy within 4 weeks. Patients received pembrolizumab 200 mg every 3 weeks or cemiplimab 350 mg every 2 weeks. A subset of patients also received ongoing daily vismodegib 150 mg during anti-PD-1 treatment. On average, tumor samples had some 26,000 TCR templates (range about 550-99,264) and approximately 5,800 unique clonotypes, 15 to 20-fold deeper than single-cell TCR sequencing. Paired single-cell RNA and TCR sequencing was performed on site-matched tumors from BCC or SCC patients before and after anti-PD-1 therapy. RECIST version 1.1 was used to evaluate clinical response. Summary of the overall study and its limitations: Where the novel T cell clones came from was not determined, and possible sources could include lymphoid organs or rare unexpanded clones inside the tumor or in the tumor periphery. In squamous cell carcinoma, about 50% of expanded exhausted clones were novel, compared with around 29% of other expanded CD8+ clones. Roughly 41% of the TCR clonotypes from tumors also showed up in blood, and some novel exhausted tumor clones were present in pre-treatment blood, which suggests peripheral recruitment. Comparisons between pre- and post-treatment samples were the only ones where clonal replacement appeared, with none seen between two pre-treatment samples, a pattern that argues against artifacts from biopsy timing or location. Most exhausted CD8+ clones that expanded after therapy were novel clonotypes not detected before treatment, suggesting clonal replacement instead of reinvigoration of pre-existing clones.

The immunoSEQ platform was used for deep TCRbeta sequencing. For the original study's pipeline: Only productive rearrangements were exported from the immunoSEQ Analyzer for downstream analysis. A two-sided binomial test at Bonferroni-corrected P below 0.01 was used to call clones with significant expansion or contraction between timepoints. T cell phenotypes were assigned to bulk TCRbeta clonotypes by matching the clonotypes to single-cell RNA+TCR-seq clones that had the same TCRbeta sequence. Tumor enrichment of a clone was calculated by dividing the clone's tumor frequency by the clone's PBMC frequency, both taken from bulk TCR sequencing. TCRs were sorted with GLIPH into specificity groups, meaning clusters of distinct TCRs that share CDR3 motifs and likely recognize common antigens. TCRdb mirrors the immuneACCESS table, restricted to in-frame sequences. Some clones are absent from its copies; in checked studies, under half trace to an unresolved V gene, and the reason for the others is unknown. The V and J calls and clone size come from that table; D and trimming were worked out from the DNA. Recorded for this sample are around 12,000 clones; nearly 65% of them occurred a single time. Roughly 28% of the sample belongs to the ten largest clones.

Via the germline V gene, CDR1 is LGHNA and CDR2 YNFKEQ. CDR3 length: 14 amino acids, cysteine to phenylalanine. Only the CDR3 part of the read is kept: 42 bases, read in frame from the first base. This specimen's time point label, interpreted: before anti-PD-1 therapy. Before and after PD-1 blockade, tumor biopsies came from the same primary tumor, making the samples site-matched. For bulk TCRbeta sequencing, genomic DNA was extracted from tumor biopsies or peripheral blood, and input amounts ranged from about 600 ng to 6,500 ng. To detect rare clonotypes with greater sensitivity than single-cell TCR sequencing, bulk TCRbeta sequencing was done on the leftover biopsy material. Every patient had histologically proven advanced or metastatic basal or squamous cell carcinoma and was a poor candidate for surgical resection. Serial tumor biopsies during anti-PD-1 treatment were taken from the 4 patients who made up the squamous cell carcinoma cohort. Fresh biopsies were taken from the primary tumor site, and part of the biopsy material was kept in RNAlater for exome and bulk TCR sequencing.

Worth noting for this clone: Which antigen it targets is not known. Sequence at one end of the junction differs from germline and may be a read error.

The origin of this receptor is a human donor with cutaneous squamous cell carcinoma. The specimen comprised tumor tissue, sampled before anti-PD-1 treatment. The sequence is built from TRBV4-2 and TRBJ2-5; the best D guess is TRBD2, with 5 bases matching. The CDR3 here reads CASSQDTASKLWDF. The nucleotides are TGTGCCAGCAGCCAAGATACGGCTAGCAAACTCTGGGACTTC.